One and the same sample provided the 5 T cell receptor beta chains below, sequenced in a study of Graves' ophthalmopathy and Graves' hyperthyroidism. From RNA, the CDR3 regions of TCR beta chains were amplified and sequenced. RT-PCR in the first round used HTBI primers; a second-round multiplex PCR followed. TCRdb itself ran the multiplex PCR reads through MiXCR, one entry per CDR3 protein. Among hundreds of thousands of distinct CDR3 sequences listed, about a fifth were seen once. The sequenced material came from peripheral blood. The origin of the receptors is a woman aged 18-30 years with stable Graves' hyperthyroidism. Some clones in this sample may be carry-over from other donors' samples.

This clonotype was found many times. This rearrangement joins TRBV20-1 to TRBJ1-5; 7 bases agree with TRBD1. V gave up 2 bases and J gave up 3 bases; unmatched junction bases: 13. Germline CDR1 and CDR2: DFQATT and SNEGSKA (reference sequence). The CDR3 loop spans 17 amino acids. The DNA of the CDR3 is TGCAGTGCTAGACTAGAAGACAGGGCCTCTTTCAATCAGCCCCAGCATTTT. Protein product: CSARLEDRASFNQPQHF.

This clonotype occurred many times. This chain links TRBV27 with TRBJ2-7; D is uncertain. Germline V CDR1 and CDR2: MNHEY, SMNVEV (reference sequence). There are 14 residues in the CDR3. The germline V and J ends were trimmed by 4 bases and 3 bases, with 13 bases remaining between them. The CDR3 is CASSSPHGRYEQYF. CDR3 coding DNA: TGTGCCAGCAGTTCCCCTCATGGCCGCTACGAGCAGTACTTC.

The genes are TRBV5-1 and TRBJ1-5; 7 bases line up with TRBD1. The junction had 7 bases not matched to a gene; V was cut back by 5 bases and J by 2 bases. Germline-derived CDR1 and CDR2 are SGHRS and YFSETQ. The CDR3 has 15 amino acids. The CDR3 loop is CASRLSTGGNQPQHF. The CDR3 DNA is TGCGCCAGCAGACTAAGTACAGGGGGCAATCAGCCCCAGCATTTT.

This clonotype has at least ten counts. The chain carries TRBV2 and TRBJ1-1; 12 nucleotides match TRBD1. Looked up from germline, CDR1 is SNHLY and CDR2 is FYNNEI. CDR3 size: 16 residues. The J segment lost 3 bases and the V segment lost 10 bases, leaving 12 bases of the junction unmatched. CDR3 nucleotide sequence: TGTGCCATCTCGGGACAGGGGGCGAGGCGGGACACTGAAGCTTTCTTT. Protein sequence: CAISGQGARRDTEAFF.

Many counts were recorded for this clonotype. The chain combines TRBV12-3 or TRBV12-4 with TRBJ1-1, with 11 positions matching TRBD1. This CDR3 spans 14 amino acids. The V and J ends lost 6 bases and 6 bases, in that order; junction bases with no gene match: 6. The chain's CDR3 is CASSPGQGVAEAFF. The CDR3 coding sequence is TGTGCCAGCAGCCCGGGACAGGGGGTCGCTGAAGCTTTCTTT.